This T cell receptor beta chain is from a study of vaccination effects on CD4 cells after COVID-19. Pools of viral peptides were used by the ViraFEST assay to expand antigen-specific CD4+ T cells ahead of sequencing. The culture ran for roughly ten days before CD4+ T cells were isolated. It was two doses of either the BNT162b2 or mRNA-1273 vaccine that participants received. No vaccinee had earlier SARS-CoV-2 infection, and nucleocapsid antibodies were negative. Regarding this clone: Its target is unknown.

Trimming cost V 4 bases and J 4 bases, with 11 bases left between them. The CDR3 extends over 13 amino acids. Assay used: immunoSEQ multiplex PCR; TCRdb lists only in-frame clones, some missing. The data contain 25,000 to 35,000 clones, roughly 80% of them seen just once; the ten biggest clones take up about 5.7%. This receptor was taken from a human donor who received a COVID-19 vaccine. Some clones in this sample may be carry-over from other donors' samples. This specimen consisted of CD4+ T cells from PBMCs cultured with SARS-CoV-2 spike peptides, obtained after COVID-19 vaccination. The V call is TRBV5-3, the J call TRBJ1-2; D unresolved. TRBV5-3 is classed as an ORF, of uncertain function. CDR3 DNA: TGTGCCAGAAGCGGTCCCCATGGCTATGGCTACACCTTC. This translates into CARSGPHGYGYTF.